The present T cell receptor (beta chain) was sequenced within a study of healthy donors' naive CD4 and CD8 T cells. Study findings and constraints: Negatively charged CDR3s marked CD8+ lineage; positively charged CDR3s marked CD4+ lineage.

Germline-derived CDR1 and CDR2 are LNHDA and SQIVND (reference sequence). Trimming stripped 4 bases from V and 1 base from J, with 7 bases between. This CDR3 is built from 14 residues. TCR libraries were built from 500 to 550 ng of total RNA by linear amplification. Via MiXCR, TCRdb re-called the reads, giving one row per CDR3 protein. The repertoire includes 200,000 or so distinct CDR3 sequences, about 76% of them detected once, and roughly 2.4% sits in the top ten. In this sample, this clonotype turned up a few times. The antigen is unknown. Specimen: naive CD4+ and CD8+ T cells sorted from blood, pooled from several donors. The genes are TRBV19 and TRBJ2-2; D gene ambiguous. This receptor was obtained from a pool of human donors in good health; the sample pools cells from several healthy donors. Here the CDR3 reads CASSTTVNTGELFF. The DNA of the CDR3 is TGTGCCAGTAGTACCACAGTGAACACCGGGGAGCTGTTTTTT. The full variable domain, in which reference TRBV19 and TRBJ2-2 provide the parts outside the CDR3, is DGGITQSPKYLFRKEGQNVTLSCEQNLNHDAMYWYRQDPGQGLRLIYYSQIVNDFQKGDIAEGYSVSREKKESFPLTVTSAQKNPTAFYLCASSTTVNTGELFFGEGSRLTVL.